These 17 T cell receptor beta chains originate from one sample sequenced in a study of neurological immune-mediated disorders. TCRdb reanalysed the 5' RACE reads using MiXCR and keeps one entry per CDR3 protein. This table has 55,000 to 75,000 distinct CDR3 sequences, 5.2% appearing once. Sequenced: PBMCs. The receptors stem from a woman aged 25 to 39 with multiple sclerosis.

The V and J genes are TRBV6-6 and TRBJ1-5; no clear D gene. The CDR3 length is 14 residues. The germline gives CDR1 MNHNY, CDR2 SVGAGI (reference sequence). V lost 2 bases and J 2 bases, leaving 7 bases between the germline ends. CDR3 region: CASSYSGGNQPQHF. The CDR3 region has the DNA TGTGCCAGCAGTTACAGCGGTGGCAATCAGCCCCAGCATTTT.

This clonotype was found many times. CDR3: CSARSDRNTEAFF. Here the CDR3 DNA reads TGCAGTGCTAGATCAGACAGGAACACTGAAGCTTTCTTT. This chain connects TRBV20-1 to TRBJ1-1, with D possibly being TRBD1 (5 bases). Germline CDR1 and CDR2: DFQATT and SNEGSKA (reference sequence). The ends were cut back, 2 bases at V and 1 base at J, with 8 bases in the middle. This CDR3 contains 13 residues.

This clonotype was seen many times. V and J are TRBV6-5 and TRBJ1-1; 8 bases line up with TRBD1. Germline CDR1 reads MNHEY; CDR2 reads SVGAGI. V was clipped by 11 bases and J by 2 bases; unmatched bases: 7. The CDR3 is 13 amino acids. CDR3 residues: CAAGQGANTEAFF. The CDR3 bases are TGTGCCGCAGGGCAGGGGGCAAACACTGAAGCTTTCTTT.

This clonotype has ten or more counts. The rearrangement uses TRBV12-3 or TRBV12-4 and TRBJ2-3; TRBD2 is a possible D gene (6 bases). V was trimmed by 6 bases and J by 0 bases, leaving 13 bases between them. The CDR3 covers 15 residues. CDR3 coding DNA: TGTGCCAGCAGACCGCCCGGGACTAGCACAGATACGCAGTATTTT. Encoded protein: CASRPPGTSTDTQYF.

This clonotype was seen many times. In DNA form, the CDR3 reads TGTGCCAGCAGCTTAGGGGGGGATGGCTACACCTTC. This encodes CASSLGGDGYTF. The chain combines TRBV7-6 with TRBJ1-2; D is perhaps TRBD1 (5 bases). Germline-derived CDR1 and CDR2 are SGHVS and FNYEAQ. The CDR3 has 12 amino acids. V lost 1 base and J 6 bases, leaving 6 bases between the germline ends.

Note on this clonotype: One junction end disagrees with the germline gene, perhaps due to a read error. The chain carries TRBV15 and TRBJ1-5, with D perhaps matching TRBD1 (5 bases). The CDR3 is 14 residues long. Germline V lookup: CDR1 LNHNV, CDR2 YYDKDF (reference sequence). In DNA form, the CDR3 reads TGTGCCACCAGCCGAGACAGTAGCAATCAGCCCCAGAATTTT. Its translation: CATSRDSSNQPQNF.

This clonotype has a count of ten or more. CDR3 nucleotides: TGTGCCAGCAGTTTAAGGGGCGATAATTCACCCCTCCACTTT. It codes for CASSLRGDNSPLHF. The V and J genes are TRBV12-3 or TRBV12-4 and TRBJ1-6; D may be TRBD1 (5 bases). The CDR3 sequence is 14 residues long. With 2 bases removed from V and 5 bases from J, the gap between germline ends came to 7 bases.

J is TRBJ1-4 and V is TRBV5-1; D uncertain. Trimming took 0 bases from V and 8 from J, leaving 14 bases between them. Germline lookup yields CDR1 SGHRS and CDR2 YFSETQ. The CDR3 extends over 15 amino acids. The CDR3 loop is CASSLGDNLGEKLFF. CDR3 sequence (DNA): TGCGCCAGCAGCTTGGGGGATAACCTCGGGGAAAAACTGTTTTTT. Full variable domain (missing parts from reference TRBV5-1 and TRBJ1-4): KAGVTQTPRYLIKTRGQQVTLSCSPISGHRSVSWYQQTPGQGLQFLFEYFSETQRNKGNFPGRFSGRQFSNSRSEMNVSTLELGDSALYLCASSLGDNLGEKLFFGSGTQLSVL.

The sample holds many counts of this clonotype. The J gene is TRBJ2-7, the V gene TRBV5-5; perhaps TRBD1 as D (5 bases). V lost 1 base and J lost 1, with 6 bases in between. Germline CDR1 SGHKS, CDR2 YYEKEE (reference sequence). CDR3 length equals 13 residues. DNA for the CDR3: TGTGCCAGCAGCTTGCAGGGTTCCTACGAGCAGTACTTC. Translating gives CASSLQGSYEQYF.

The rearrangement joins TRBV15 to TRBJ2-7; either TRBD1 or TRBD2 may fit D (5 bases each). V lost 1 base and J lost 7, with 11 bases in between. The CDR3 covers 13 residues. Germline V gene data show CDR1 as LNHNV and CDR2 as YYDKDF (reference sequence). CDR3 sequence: CATSRAGTREQYF. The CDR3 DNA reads TGTGCCACCAGCAGAGCGGGGACGAGGGAGCAGTACTTC.

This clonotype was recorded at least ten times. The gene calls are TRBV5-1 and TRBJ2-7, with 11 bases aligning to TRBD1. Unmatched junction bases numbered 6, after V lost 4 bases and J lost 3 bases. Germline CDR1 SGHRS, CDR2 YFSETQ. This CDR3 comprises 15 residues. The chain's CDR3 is CASSGGGTGGYEQYF. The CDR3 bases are TGCGCCAGCAGCGGAGGCGGGACAGGGGGCTACGAGCAGTACTTC.

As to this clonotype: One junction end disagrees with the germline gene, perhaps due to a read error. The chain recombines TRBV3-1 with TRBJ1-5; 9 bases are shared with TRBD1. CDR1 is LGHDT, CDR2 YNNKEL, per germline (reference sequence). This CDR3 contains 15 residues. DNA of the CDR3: TGTGCCAGCAGCCAGGGACAGGGAGGTGCTCAGCCCCAGAATTTT. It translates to CASSQGQGGAQPQNF.

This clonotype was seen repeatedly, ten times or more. The CDR3 spells CASFPQAGGQETQYF. The CDR3 DNA follows: TGCGCCAGCTTCCCCCAGGCGGGGGGTCAAGAGACCCAGTACTTC. The chain is built from TRBV5-1 and TRBJ2-5; 8 bases map to TRBD2. The CDR3 has 15 residues. The germline CDR1 and CDR2 sequences are SGHRS and YFSETQ. V shed 7 bases and J 2 bases; nucleotides not matched to a gene: 10.

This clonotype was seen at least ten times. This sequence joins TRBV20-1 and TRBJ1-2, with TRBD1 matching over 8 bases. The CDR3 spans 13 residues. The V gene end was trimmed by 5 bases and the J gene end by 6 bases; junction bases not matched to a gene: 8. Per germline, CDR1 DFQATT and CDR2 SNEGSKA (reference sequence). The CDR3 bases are TGCAGTGCTGGGGGGACAGGCCCTAATGGCTACACCTTC. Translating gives CSAGGTGPNGYTF.

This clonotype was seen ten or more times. The CDR3 loop reads CASSWGRNTEAFF. The DNA for the CDR3 is TGTGCCAGCAGTTGGGGCAGGAACACTGAAGCTTTCTTT. The chain carries TRBV6-5 and TRBJ1-1; D might be TRBD1 (5 bases). Germline CDR1 MNHEY, CDR2 SVGAGI. This CDR3 has 13 amino acids. Trimming pared 4 bases from V and 1 base from J, leaving 7 bases between.

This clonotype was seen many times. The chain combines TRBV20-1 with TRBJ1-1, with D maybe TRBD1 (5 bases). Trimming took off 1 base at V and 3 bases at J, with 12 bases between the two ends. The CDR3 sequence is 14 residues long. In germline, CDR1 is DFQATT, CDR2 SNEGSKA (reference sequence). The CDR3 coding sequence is TGCAGTGCTAGAGTTAGAGGGGTTGACACTGAAGCTTTCTTT. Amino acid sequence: CSARVRGVDTEAFF.

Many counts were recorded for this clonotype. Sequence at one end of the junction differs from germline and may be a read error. The CDR3 DNA is TGCAGTGCTAGTGGGAACGGAAATCAGCCCCAGAATTTT. This sequence encodes CSASGNGNQPQNF. The V and J genes are TRBV20-1 and TRBJ1-5; D is uncertain. The CDR3 totals 13 residues. Germline CDR1 is DFQATT and CDR2 is SNEGSKA (reference sequence).